This T cell receptor beta chain emerged from a study of circulating and synovial CD4+ cells in juvenile arthritis. Whole-study findings and limits: These blood cells shared more CDR3 sequences with synovium than bulk blood.

Germline CDR1 reads LGHNA; CDR2 reads YSLEER. Trimming stripped 4 bases from V and 2 bases from J, with 9 bases between. The CDR3 totals 14 residues. Measured with immunoSEQ multiplex PCR; TCRdb has only the in-frame clones, and not every one. The table lists about 33,000 clones, 90% to 95% of them singletons, with roughly 0.16% in the top ten. Regarding this clone: The antigen remains unidentified.

This receptor was obtained from a human donor with juvenile idiopathic arthritis. The chain links TRBV4-3 to TRBJ2-1; the D is unclear. Sequenced: CD4+ T cells from blood. CDR3 bases: TGCGCCAGCAGCCTCCACAGAGCCTACAATGAGCAGTTCTTC. Translating gives CASSLHRAYNEQFF.